The 23 T cell receptor beta chains given below trace back to one sample, sequenced in a study of tumor and adjacent non-tumor tissue in lung cancer. Three rounds of nested PCR, following a modified ARM-PCR protocol, produced the TCRbeta library. MiXCR was run by TCRdb on the multiplex PCR reads, yielding one entry per CDR3 protein. The sample shows 90,000 or so distinct CDR3 sequences, roughly two thirds of them seen only once. The template was RNA from unsorted bulk tissue. Input material: lung tumor tissue. Receptors originate from a man between 65 and 85 years old with non-small cell lung cancer.

In its sample, this clonotype was seen many times. This chain joins TRBV28 and TRBJ2-7; 7 nucleotides align to TRBD1. This CDR3 contains 13 residues. Unmatched junction bases numbered 5, after V lost 7 bases and J lost 2 bases. In germline, CDR1 is MDHEN, CDR2 SYDVKM. Here the CDR3 reads CASNTGQTYEQYF. The CDR3 DNA follows: TGTGCCAGCAACACGGGACAGACCTACGAGCAGTACTTC.

A remark on this clonotype: An end of the junction differs from the germline gene, which may be a read error. The chain carries TRBV11-2 and TRBJ2-3; no firm D call. Germline values: CDR1 SGHAT, CDR2 FQNNGV. CDR3 length equals 15 residues. The CDR3 coding sequence is TGTGCCTGCAGCTTAGAAGGAGCATTACGGGTTGGGCGGTATTTT. It is translated as CACSLEGALRVGRYF.

By share, this clonotype counts as medium-sized (0.01 to 0.1%). The rearrangement links TRBV11-2 to TRBJ2-1; D not resolved. Trimming pared 6 bases from V and 10 bases from J, leaving 13 bases between. This CDR3 contains 12 residues. Germline V gene data show CDR1 as SGHAT and CDR2 as FQNNGV. The CDR3 bases are TGTGCCAGCAGGGCAGGTAGTATCGAGCAGTTCTTC. Its protein product is CASRAGSIEQFF.

Note on this clonotype: Because it lacks the conserved phenylalanine or tryptophan at the end, this CDR3 is likely a read error. The V gene is TRBV11-3, the J gene TRBJ2-5; maybe TRBD1 (5 bases). The CDR3 length is 14 residues. V gave up 2 bases and J gave up 1 base, with 8 bases separating them. Germline CDR1 is SGHNT and CDR2 is YENEEA. The CDR3 DNA follows: TGTGCCAGCAGCTTACAGGGCTCCCAAGAGACCCAGTACTTA. It codes for CASSLQGSQETQYL.

This clonotype was observed a handful of times. This may come from a read error, since a much larger clone is one base off. The chain carries TRBV29-1 and TRBJ1-2; a possible D gene is TRBD1 (6 bases). Germline V lookup: CDR1 SQVTM, CDR2 ANQGSEA. The V gene lost 6 bases and the J gene lost 1 base, with 15 bases spanning the gap. The CDR3 has 14 residues. CDR3 bases: TGCAGCGTCGCCGGACAGTCCAATAACTATGGCTACACCTTC. This translates into CSVAGQSNNYGYTF.

Regarding this clonotype: A much larger clone lies one base from this, so it may be a read error. The chain couples TRBV7-8 to TRBJ2-1; 9 nucleotides agree with TRBD2. J gave up 8 bases and V 5 bases, and 19 bases lay outside the gene matches. The germline CDR1 and CDR2 sequences are SGHVS and FQNEAQ. This CDR3 contains 18 residues. Here the CDR3 reads CASSPRRGTSRSGYEQFF. For the CDR3, the DNA is TGTGCCAGCAGCCCAAGGCGGGGGACTAGCAGGAGCGGTTATGAGCAGTTCTTC.

Concerning this clonotype itself: A read error is possible here, since a much larger clone lies one base away. This chain's CDR3 is CASSQVVARNGPQETQYF. The CDR3 nucleotides are TGCGCCAGCAGCCAAGTTGTAGCGAGGAATGGTCCACAAGAGACCCAGTACTTC. This sequence joins TRBV4-1 and TRBJ2-5; D possibly corresponds to TRBD2 (5 bases). This CDR3 has 18 residues. The V end lost 1 base, the J end lost 2 bases, and 20 bases lay between the germline ends. CDR1 and CDR2 from the germline V gene are MGHRA and YSYEKL.

On this clonotype itself: The junction does not match germline at one end; this may be a read error. This chain uses TRBV11-2 with TRBJ2-1; no clear D. The CDR3 spans 15 residues. Per germline, CDR1 SGHAT and CDR2 FQNNGV. The CDR3 is CASSMQELGNNEQFF. The CDR3 nucleotides read TGTGCAAGCAGCATGCAGGAGCTAGGAAACAATGAGCAGTTCTTC. The variable domain in full, with the rest retrieved from reference TRBV11-2 and TRBJ2-1, is EAGVAQSPRYKIIEKRQSVAFWCNPISGHATLYWYQQILGQGPKLLIQFQNNGVVDDSQLPKDRFSAERLKGVDSTLKIQPAKLEDSAVYLCASSMQELGNNEQFFGPGTRLTVL.

This clonotype has more than one count but fewer than ten. A much larger clone sits a single nucleotide away, making a read error possible. V and J are TRBV12-3 or TRBV12-4 and TRBJ1-1, with D perhaps matching TRBD1 (6 bases). Between the trimmed V and J ends, which lost 5 bases and 7 bases, there was a span of 17 bases. This CDR3 is built from 14 residues. The CDR3 bases are TGTGCCAGCAGTCCGCCGACCGAGACAGGTGAAGCTTTCTTT. This sequence encodes CASSPPTETGEAFF.

On this clonotype: One end of the junction fails to match germline, which may point to a read error. The gene calls are TRBV5-4 and TRBJ1-2; unclear D gene. Germline CDR1 SGHNT, CDR2 YYREEE (reference sequence). This CDR3 contains 14 residues. The DNA of the CDR3 is TGTGCCAGCAGCTACCCAAGGTGGAACTATTGCTACATCTTC. Amino acid sequence: CASSYPRWNYCYIF.

This clonotype was detected many times. The J gene is TRBJ2-1, the V gene TRBV20-1; 9 nucleotides match TRBD2. V was clipped by 4 bases and J by 5 bases; unmatched bases: 3. CDR1 DFQATT and CDR2 SNEGSKA come from the germline V gene (reference sequence). This CDR3 is built from 13 residues. The CDR3 spells CSATGTSNNEQFF. DNA of the CDR3: TGCAGTGCTACCGGGACTAGCAACAATGAGCAGTTCTTC.

Comments on this clonotype: Mismatch with germline at one junction end may stem from a read error. The CDR3 region has the DNA TGCAGTGCTAGGAAGGGACAGACCCCAGAGGCCCAGTGCTTC. Its translation is CSARKGQTPEAQCF. The chain joins TRBV20-1 to TRBJ2-5, with 7 bases that match TRBD1. The CDR3 covers 14 residues. The germline V gene encodes CDR1 DFQATT and CDR2 SNEGSKA (reference sequence).

On this clonotype: Given a much more abundant clone one base away, this may be a read error. The J gene is TRBJ2-1, the V gene TRBV20-1, with 8 bases identical to TRBD2. The CDR3 consists of 13 residues. Germline V gene data show CDR1 as DFQATT and CDR2 as SNEGSKA (reference sequence). CDR3 sequence (DNA): TGCAGTGATAGAGATAATTCGGGACTAGGCGGTTCCTTC. It yields the protein CSDRDNSGLGGSF.

For this clonotype: It may be a read error: a sequence one base away is much more abundant. The chain combines TRBV5-4 with TRBJ2-3; 16 bases match TRBD2. With 4 bases clipped from V and 4 bases from J, the junction kept 9 bases outside the gene matches. Looked up from germline, CDR1 is SGHNT and CDR2 is YYREEE (reference sequence). The CDR3 totals 18 residues. The CDR3 protein is CASSLSGLAGGFSDTQYF. The DNA for the CDR3 is TGTGCCAGCAGCCTGTCGGGACTAGCGGGAGGGTTTTCAGATACGCAGTATTTT. Supplemented by reference TRBV5-4 and TRBJ2-3, the full variable domain reads ETGVTQSPTHLIKTRGQQVTLRCSSQSGHNTVSWYQQALGQGPQFIFQYYREEENGRGNFPPRFSGLQFPNYSSELNVNALELDDSALYLCASSLSGLAGGFSDTQYFGPGTRLTVL.

Worth noting for this clonotype: A junction end diverges from the germline sequence, so it may reflect a read error. The chain joins TRBV11-2 to TRBJ2-7; TRBD1 is a possible D gene (6 bases). CDR3 length: 12 amino acids. Per the germline V gene, CDR1 is SGHAT and CDR2 is FQNNGV. The CDR3 DNA sequence: TGTGCCAACAACCCCACAGGGTACGAGCAGTACTTT. This encodes CANNPTGYEQYF.

This clonotype was counted ten times or more. The chain combines TRBV6-5 with TRBJ2-1; a weak D match, TRBD2 (5 bases). Germline V CDR1 and CDR2: MNHEY, SVGAGI. V was pared by 2 bases and J by 7 bases, with 9 bases between. The length of the CDR3 is 13 residues. The CDR3 loop reads CASSYPPGNEQFF. The CDR3 DNA follows: TGTGCCAGCAGTTACCCTCCGGGGAATGAGCAGTTCTTC.

This clonotype has just a few counts. V is TRBV28 and J is TRBJ2-5; TRBD2 is a possible D gene (5 bases). Trimming removed 8 bases at V and 4 bases at J, with 23 bases between. The germline CDR1 and CDR2 sequences are MDHEN and SYDVKM. The CDR3 runs to 16 residues. In DNA, the CDR3 is TGTGCCAGCCTCCACCGGGGTCCCCTTGGTAGAGAGACCCAGTACTTC. This encodes CASLHRGPLGRETQYF.

Worth noting for this clonotype: The junction does not match germline at one end; this may be a read error. The J gene is TRBJ1-1, the V gene TRBV5-4, with D uncertain. CDR1 SGHNT and CDR2 YYREEE come from the germline V gene (reference sequence). The CDR3 is made up of 14 amino acids. The CDR3 nucleotides are TGTGCCAGCGGCTTGCGCGGGGATGGGACTGAAGCTTTCTTT. Translating it yields CASGLRGDGTEAFF.

This clonotype was seen a few times. This may come from a read error, since a much larger clone is one base off. The gene calls are TRBV4-1 and TRBJ1-5; no clear D. This CDR3 region has 15 residues. Trimming took off 1 base at V and 6 bases at J, with 13 bases between the two ends. CDR1 is MGHRA, CDR2 YSYEKL, per germline. The CDR3 coding sequence is TGCGCCAGCAGCCAAGGATCTGGTGACATTCAGCCCCAGCATTTT. This gives the protein CASSQGSGDIQPQHF.

A note on this clonotype: One end of the junction does not line up with germline, which may come from a read error. The chain recombines TRBV11-2 with TRBJ2-7, with 8 bases identical to TRBD1. The CDR3 loop spans 16 amino acids. Germline V gives CDR1 SGHAT, CDR2 FQNNGV. The CDR3 region is CGSSPGPGQAAYDQYF. The CDR3 region has the DNA TGTGGCAGCAGCCCGGGGCCGGGACAGGCTGCATACGATCAGTACTTC.

A word on this clonotype: An end of the junction does not agree with germline; a read error may underlie this. The chain is built from TRBV11-2 and TRBJ1-1; TRBD1 matches at 12 bases. Germline V lookup: CDR1 SGHAT, CDR2 FQNNGV. The CDR3 loop spans 17 amino acids. The CDR3 reads CANSLVGDRGQYTEVFF. Here the CDR3 DNA reads TGTGCCAACAGCTTAGTCGGGGACAGGGGGCAGTACACTGAAGTTTTCTTT.

The V gene is TRBV5-4, the J gene TRBJ1-1, with D perhaps matching TRBD1 (6 bases). Germline values: CDR1 SGHNT, CDR2 YYREEE (reference sequence). The CDR3 loop spans 14 amino acids. V lost 7 bases and J 7 bases, leaving 20 bases between the germline ends. The chain's CDR3 is CASCRQVMNVEAFF. DNA for the CDR3: TGTGCCAGCTGCCGACAGGTCATGAACGTTGAAGCTTTCTTT.

This chain uses TRBV28 with TRBJ1-2; 11 nucleotides align to TRBD1. Germline V gives CDR1 MDHEN, CDR2 SYDVKM. J lost 8 bases, V lost 6 bases, and 8 bases had no gene match. CDR3 length: 14 amino acids. The CDR3 bases are TGTGCCAGCAGGACTGGACAGGGGGCCAGGGGCTACACCTTC. This sequence encodes CASRTGQGARGYTF.